This TCR beta chain was identified during a study of control samples from healthy donors and cancer patients. The data were produced by immunoSEQ multiplex PCR, yet TCRdb's version contains in-frame clones alone and is incomplete. The sample includes roughly 120,000 clones, around 89% of them seen just once. CDR3 size: 13 residues. Germline CDR1 SQVTM, CDR2 ANQGSEA. Unmatched junction bases numbered 10, after V lost 4 bases and J lost 10 bases. This TCR derives from a woman aged 60 to 75 with lung cancer. Sequenced: PBMCs. J is TRBJ2-1 and V is TRBV29-1; 7 bases line up with TRBD2. CDR3 sequence (DNA): TGCAGCGTTGGTGATGCGGGAGTGAGAGAGCAGTTCTTC. Amino acids: CSVGDAGVREQFF.